This T cell receptor beta chain was identified during a study of control samples from healthy donors and cancer patients. This CDR3 has 13 residues. Trimming shortened V by 6 bases and J by 3 bases, and 12 bases separated the two germline ends. CDR1 and CDR2 (germline): SQVTM, ANQGSEA. Clones were read by immunoSEQ multiplex PCR, and TCRdb kept only the in-frame ones, dropping some. The repertoire holds approximately 69,000 clones, with approximately 89% as singletons. The sample was PBMCs. This chain joins TRBV29-1 and TRBJ1-3; D not certain. This clonotype originated in a man in his sixties with colorectal cancer. The CDR3 DNA reads as TGCAGCGTGTCCGAGGGAGGTGGAAACACCATATATTTT. It translates to CSVSEGGGNTIYF.